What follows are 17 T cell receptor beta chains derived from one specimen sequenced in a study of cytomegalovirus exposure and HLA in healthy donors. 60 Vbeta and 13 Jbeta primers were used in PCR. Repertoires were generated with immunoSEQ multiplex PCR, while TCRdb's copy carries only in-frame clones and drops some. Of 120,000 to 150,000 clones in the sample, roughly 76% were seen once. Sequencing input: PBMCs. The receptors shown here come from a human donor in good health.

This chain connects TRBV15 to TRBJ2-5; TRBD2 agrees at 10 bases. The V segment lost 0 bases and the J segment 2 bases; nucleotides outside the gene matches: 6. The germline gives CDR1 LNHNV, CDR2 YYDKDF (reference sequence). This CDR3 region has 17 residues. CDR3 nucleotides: TGTGCCACCAGCAGAGATCGACTAGCGGGCTTGCAAGAGACCCAGTACTTC. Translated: CATSRDRLAGLQETQYF.

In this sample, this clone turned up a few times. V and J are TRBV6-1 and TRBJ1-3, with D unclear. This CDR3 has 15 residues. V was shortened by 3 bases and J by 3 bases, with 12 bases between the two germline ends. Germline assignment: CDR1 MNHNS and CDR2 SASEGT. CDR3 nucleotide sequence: TGTGCCAGCAGTGATTCCTGGGGAGGTGGAAACACCATATATTTT. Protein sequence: CASSDSWGGGNTIYF.

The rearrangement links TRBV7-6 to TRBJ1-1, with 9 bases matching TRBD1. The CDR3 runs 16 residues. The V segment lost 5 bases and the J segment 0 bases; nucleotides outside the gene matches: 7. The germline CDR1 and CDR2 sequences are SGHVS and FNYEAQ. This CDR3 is CASSPTGGRMNTEAFF. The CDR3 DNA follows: TGTGCCAGCAGCCCAACAGGGGGCAGGATGAACACTGAAGCTTTCTTT.

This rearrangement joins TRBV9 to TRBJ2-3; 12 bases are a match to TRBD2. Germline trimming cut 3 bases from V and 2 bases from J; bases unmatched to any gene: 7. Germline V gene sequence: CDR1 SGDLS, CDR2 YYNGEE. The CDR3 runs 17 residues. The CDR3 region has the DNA TGTGCCAGCAGCGAGGGGACTAGCGGGCCGTACACAGATACGCAGTATTTT. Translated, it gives CASSEGTSGPYTDTQYF. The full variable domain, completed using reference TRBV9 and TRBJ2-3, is DSGVTQTPKHLITATGQRVTLRCSPRSGDLSVYWYQQSLDQGLQFLIQYYNGEERAKGNILERFSAQQFPDLHSELNLSSLELGDSALYFCASSEGTSGPYTDTQYFGPGTRLTVL.

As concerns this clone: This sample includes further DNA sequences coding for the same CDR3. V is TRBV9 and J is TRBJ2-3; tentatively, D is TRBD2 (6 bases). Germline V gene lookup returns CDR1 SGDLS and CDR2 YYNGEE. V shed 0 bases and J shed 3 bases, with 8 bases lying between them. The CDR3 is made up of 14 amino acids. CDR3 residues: CASSVGGMTDTQYF. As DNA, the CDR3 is TGTGCCAGCAGCGTAGGCGGGATGACAGATACGCAGTATTTT.

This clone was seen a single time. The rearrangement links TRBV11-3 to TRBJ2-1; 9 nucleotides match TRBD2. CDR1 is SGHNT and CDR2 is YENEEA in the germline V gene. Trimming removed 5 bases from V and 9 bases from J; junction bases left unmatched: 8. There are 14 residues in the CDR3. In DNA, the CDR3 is TGTGCCAGCAGCAGGGCGGGAGGGCCTGGTGAGCAGTTCTTC. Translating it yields CASSRAGGPGEQFF.

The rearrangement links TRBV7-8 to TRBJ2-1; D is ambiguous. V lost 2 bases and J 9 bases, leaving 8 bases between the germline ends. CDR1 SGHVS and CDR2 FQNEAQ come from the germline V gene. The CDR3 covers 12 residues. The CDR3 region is CASSLQRAEQFF. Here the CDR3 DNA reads TGTGCCAGCAGCTTACAGCGTGCTGAGCAGTTCTTC.

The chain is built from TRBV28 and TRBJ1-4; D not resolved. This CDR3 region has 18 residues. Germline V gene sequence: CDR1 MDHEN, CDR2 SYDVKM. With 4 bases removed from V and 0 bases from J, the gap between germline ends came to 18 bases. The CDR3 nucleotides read TGTGCCAGCAGTTCCTTTAGAGGTTTGTCGGCAACTAATGAAAAACTGTTTTTT. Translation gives CASSSFRGLSATNEKLFF.

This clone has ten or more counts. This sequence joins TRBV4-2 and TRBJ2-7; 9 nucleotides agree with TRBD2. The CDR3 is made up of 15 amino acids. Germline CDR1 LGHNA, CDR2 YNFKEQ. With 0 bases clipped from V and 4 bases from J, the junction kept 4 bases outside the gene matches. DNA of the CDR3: TGTGCCAGCAGCCAAGAGACAGCGGGAGGATACGAGCAGTACTTC. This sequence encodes CASSQETAGGYEQYF.

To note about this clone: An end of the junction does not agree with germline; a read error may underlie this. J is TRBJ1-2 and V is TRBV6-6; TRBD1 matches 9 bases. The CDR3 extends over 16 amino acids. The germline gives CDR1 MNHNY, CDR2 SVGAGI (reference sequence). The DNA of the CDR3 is TGTGCCAGCAGTTACTTGCGGGGACAGGGAGTTTATGGCTGCACCTTC. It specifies CASSYLRGQGVYGCTF.

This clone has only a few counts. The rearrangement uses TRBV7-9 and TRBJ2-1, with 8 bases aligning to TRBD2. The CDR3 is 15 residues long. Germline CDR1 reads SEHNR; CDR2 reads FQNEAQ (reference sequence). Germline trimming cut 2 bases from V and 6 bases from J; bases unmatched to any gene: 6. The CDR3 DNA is TGTGCCAGCAGCTTAACTAGCGGCCCGGCCAATGAGCAGTTCTTC. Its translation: CASSLTSGPANEQFF.

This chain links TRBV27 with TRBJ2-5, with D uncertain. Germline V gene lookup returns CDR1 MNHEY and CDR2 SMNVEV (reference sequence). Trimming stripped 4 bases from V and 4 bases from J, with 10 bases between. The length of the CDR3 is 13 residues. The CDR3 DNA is TGTGCCAGCAGTTCCCTCAGGCCAGAGACCCAGTACTTC. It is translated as CASSSLRPETQYF.

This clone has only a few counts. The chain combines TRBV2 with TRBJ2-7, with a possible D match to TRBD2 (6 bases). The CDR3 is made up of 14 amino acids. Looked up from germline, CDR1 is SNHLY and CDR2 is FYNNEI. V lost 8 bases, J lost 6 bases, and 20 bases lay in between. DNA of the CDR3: TGTGCCAGCGGGTTCTTAGCGGCCGCCTCCGAGCAGTACTTC. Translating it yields CASGFLAAASEQYF.

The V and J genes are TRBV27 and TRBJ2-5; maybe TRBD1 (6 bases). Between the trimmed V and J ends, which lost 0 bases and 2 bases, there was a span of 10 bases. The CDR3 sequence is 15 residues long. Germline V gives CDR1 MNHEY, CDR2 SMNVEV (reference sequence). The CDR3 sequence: CASSLSPGTQETQYF. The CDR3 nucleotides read TGTGCCAGCAGTTTATCGCCTGGGACACAAGAGACCCAGTACTTC.

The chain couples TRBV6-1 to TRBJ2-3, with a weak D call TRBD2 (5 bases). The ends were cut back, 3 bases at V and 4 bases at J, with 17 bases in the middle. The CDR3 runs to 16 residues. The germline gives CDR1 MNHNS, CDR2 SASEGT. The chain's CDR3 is CASSESRGVDADTQYF. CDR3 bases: TGTGCCAGCAGTGAGAGTCGGGGTGTTGACGCAGATACGCAGTATTTT.

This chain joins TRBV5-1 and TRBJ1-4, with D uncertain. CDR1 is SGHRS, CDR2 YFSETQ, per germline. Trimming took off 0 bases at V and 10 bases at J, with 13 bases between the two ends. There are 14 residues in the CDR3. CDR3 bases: TGCGCCAGCAGCTTGGAGGCAGGAGGAGGAAAACTGTTTTTT. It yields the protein CASSLEAGGGKLFF. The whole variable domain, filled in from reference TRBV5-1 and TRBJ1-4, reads KAGVTQTPRYLIKTRGQQVTLSCSPISGHRSVSWYQQTPGQGLQFLFEYFSETQRNKGNFPGRFSGRQFSNSRSEMNVSTLELGDSALYLCASSLEAGGGKLFFGSGTQLSVL.

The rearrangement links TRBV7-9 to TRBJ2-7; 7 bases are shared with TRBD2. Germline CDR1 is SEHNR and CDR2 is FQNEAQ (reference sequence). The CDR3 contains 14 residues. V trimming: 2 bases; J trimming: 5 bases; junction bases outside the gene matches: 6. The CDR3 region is CASSLRDYKDEQYF. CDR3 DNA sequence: TGTGCCAGCAGCTTAAGGGACTATAAGGACGAGCAGTACTTC.